Each of the 6 T cell receptor beta chains below was sequenced from the same sample in a study of T cells in Graves' hyperthyroidism and ophthalmopathy. RNA transcripts provided the source from which TCR beta CDR3 regions were amplified. HTBI primers were employed in a first-round RT-PCR of the TCR CDR3. A single record per CDR3 protein comes from TCRdb applying MiXCR to the multiplex PCR reads. This table holds some 560,000 distinct CDR3 sequences, around a sixth found once. Material: blood. The receptors shown here come from a woman aged 25-40 years with Graves' hyperthyroidism.

This clonotype has ten or more counts. The V call is TRBV2, the J call TRBJ1-5; D possibly corresponds to TRBD1 (6 bases). Germline lookup yields CDR1 SNHLY and CDR2 FYNNEI. The CDR3 extends over 17 amino acids. Trimming took off 3 bases at V and 1 base at J, with 16 bases between the two ends. The chain's CDR3 is CASSDHGVGQSNQPQHF. CDR3 DNA sequence: TGTGCCAGCAGTGATCACGGGGTAGGACAGAGCAATCAGCCCCAGCATTTT.

The chain links TRBV5-1 to TRBJ2-1; perhaps TRBD1 as D (5 bases). Trimming stripped 5 bases from V and 4 bases from J, with 13 bases between. CDR1 is SGHRS, CDR2 YFSETQ, per germline. The CDR3 runs 14 residues. The CDR3 DNA follows: TGCGCCAGCAGTTGGCAGGGCCTATACAATGAGCAGTTCTTC. Its translation: CASSWQGLYNEQFF. Complete variable domain (other parts from reference TRBV5-1 and TRBJ2-1): KAGVTQTPRYLIKTRGQQVTLSCSPISGHRSVSWYQQTPGQGLQFLFEYFSETQRNKGNFPGRFSGRQFSNSRSEMNVSTLELGDSALYLCASSWQGLYNEQFFGPGTRLTVL.

This chain connects TRBV10-3 to TRBJ2-7, with D possibly matching TRBD1 (7 bases). The CDR3 has 17 residues. Germline assignment: CDR1 ENHRY and CDR2 SYGVKD. Trimming cost V 5 bases and J 3 bases, with 23 bases left between them. CDR3 sequence (DNA): TGTGCCATCAGTAACTCCCCCGGGGGACAGAGATTCTACGAGCAGTACTTC. This translates into CAISNSPGGQRFYEQYF.

This clonotype has at least ten counts. The chain couples TRBV7-2 to TRBJ2-7; the D is unclear. The germline V gene encodes CDR1 SGHTA and CDR2 FQGNSA. Trimming took 5 bases from V and 3 from J, leaving 14 bases between them. This CDR3 spans 14 amino acids. CDR3 amino acids: CASSRGPRVYEQYF. DNA of the CDR3: TGTGCCAGCAGCCGCGGCCCTAGGGTCTACGAGCAGTACTTC.

This clonotype occurred many times. The V gene is TRBV5-1, the J gene TRBJ2-7; 13 bases are a match to TRBD2. The CDR3 consists of 16 residues. Germline CDR1 reads SGHRS; CDR2 reads YFSETQ. V dropped 4 bases and J dropped 5; count of bases not matched to a gene: 9. The DNA for the CDR3 is TGCGCCAGCAGCCCAGGCCGGACTAGCGGGAGTGACGAGCAGTACTTC. This gives the protein CASSPGRTSGSDEQYF.

This clonotype was seen ten or more times. This chain connects TRBV7-3 to TRBJ2-3; 8 bases are shared with TRBD1. Germline V lookup: CDR1 SGHTA, CDR2 FQGTGA. V dropped 5 bases and J dropped 6; count of bases not matched to a gene: 10. The CDR3 covers 15 residues. CDR3 residues: CASSPRAGGIDTQYF. In DNA, the CDR3 is TGTGCCAGCAGCCCTCGCGCAGGGGGCATCGATACGCAGTATTTT. Full variable domain (remainder filled in from reference TRBV7-3 and TRBJ2-3): GAGVSQTPSNKVTEKGKYVELRCDPISGHTALYWYRQSLGQGPEFLIYFQGTGAADDSGLPNDRFFAVRPEGSVSTLKIQRTERGDSAVYLCASSPRAGGIDTQYFGPGTRLTVL.